The 19 T cell receptor beta chains listed next were all sequenced from one sample in a study of T cell repertoires in cytomegalovirus infection. These receptors are not linked to any known antigen. TCRdb analysed the reads with MiXCR anew, one entry per CDR3 protein. The table shows 800,000 to 950,000 distinct CDR3 sequences, with about 33% occurring only once. The starting material was cultured CD8+ T cells from PBMCs, obtained from culture after CMV antigen stimulation. These receptors were collected from a human donor in good health (CMV status not recorded). Some clones in this sample may be carry-over from other donors' samples.

The V gene is TRBV11-3, the J gene TRBJ2-1; D gene unclear. Germline CDR1 and CDR2: SGHNT and YENEEA. Trimming stripped 5 bases from V and 9 bases from J, with 8 bases between. This CDR3 is 11 amino acids long. CDR3 region: CASSPGPEQFF. CDR3 sequence (DNA): TGTGCCAGCAGCCCCGGGCCTGAGCAGTTCTTC.

Here the CDR3 reads CASSPRSHLTDTQYF. The CDR3 DNA follows: TGTGCCAGCAGTCCCCGGAGTCACCTCACAGATACGCAGTATTTT. This chain uses TRBV27 with TRBJ2-3; D gene unclear. V shed 5 bases and J shed 2 bases, with 14 bases lying between them. The V gene's germline CDR1 is MNHEY and CDR2 SMNVEV (reference sequence). This CDR3 is built from 15 residues.

This sequence joins TRBV10-3 and TRBJ2-3; 8 bases are a match to TRBD2. CDR3 length: 17 amino acids. Germline V gives CDR1 ENHRY, CDR2 SYGVKD. V was pared by 3 bases and J by 0 bases, with 8 bases of the junction left unmatched. CDR3 in DNA: TGTGCCATCAGTGACGGGGGGGCGAGTACTAGCACAGATACGCAGTATTTT. Encoded protein: CAISDGGASTSTDTQYF.

This clonotype was detected many times. The chain couples TRBV7-2 to TRBJ2-1; D may match TRBD1 or TRBD2 (6 bases each). Germline V CDR1 and CDR2: SGHTA, FQGNSA. The V gene lost 11 bases and the J gene lost 4 bases, with 18 bases spanning the gap. This CDR3 spans 14 amino acids. In DNA, the CDR3 is TGTGCCTGTTCGGGGGCTCCGCAGTACAATGAGCAGTTCTTC. Its translation is CACSGAPQYNEQFF.

Only a few counts were recorded for this clonotype. CDR3 region: CASSPPEHRYEQYV. DNA for the CDR3: TGTGCCAGCAGCCCCCCGGAACACAGATACGAGCAGTACGTC. The chain recombines TRBV7-9 with TRBJ2-7; the D is unclear. Germline values: CDR1 SEHNR, CDR2 FQNEAQ (reference sequence). The CDR3 has 14 amino acids. V gave up 5 bases and J gave up 4 bases, with 15 bases separating them.

With respect to this clonotype: One end of the junction varies from germline; a read error may be responsible. The chain combines TRBV12-3 or TRBV12-4 with TRBJ2-5, with TRBD1 identical over 7 bases. The CDR3 contains 18 residues. CDR3: CTSSLPTGEGWPQETQYF. CDR3 coding DNA: TGTACCAGCAGTCTGCCTACAGGGGAAGGATGGCCACAAGAGACCCAGTACTTC.

The chain links TRBV6-2 or TRBV6-3 to TRBJ1-1; the D is unclear. The CDR3 length is 10 residues. V dropped 8 bases and J dropped 10 bases, with 11 bases sitting between them. Germline V gene lookup returns CDR1 MNHEY and CDR2 SVGEGT. CDR3 loop: CASLGERAFF. In DNA form, the CDR3 reads TGTGCCAGCCTCGGGGAGCGAGCTTTCTTT.

The chain is built from TRBV3-1 and TRBJ2-1; D remains unclear. The CDR3 loop spans 15 amino acids. Germline V CDR1 and CDR2: LGHDT, YNNKEL (reference sequence). The ends were cut back, 6 bases at V and 0 bases at J, with 12 bases in the middle. CDR3 region: CASSPVISSYNEQFF. As DNA, the CDR3 is TGTGCCAGCAGTCCAGTAATTAGCTCCTACAATGAGCAGTTCTTC.

This clonotype was seen many times. This sequence joins TRBV7-2 and TRBJ2-6; no reliable D call. There are 17 residues in the CDR3. Trimming pared 0 bases from V and 0 bases from J, leaving 9 bases between. Germline CDR1 is SGHTA and CDR2 is FQGNSA. CDR3 DNA sequence: TGTGCCAGCAGCTTAGCCCCCAGTCTCTCTGGGGCCAACGTCCTGACTTTC. This translates into CASSLAPSLSGANVLTF.

For this clonotype: This is likely a read error, given that the CDR3 carries no conserved phenylalanine or tryptophan at its end. This chain links TRBV11-2 with TRBJ2-1; no reliable D call. The germline CDR1 and CDR2 sequences are SGHAT and FQNNGV. The CDR3 is 12 amino acids. V shed 4 bases and J shed 10 bases, with 11 bases lying between them. This CDR3 reads CASSSSFLEQFL. In DNA form, the CDR3 reads TGTGCCAGCAGCTCTAGTTTCCTCGAGCAGTTCCTC.

This chain's CDR3 is CASSSYPPGQGNTEAFF. CDR3 nucleotide sequence: TGTGCCAGCAGTTCCTACCCCCCGGGCCAGGGGAACACTGAAGCTTTCTTT. The V gene is TRBV6-2 or TRBV6-3, the J gene TRBJ1-1; the D gene is possibly TRBD1 (5 bases). V shed 4 bases and J shed 1 base, with 19 bases lying between them. Germline-derived CDR1 and CDR2 are MNHEY and SVGEGT. This CDR3 is 17 amino acids long.

The CDR3 DNA reads as TGTGCCAGTAGTTGGGCAGGGGCCATTTGGAACACTGAAGCTTTCTTT. Its translation: CASSWAGAIWNTEAFF. The chain couples TRBV19 to TRBJ1-1; a weak D match, TRBD1 (6 bases). CDR1 LNHDA and CDR2 SQIVND come from the germline V gene (reference sequence). Trimming stripped 5 bases from V and 1 base from J, with 17 bases between. The CDR3 consists of 16 residues. Based on the CDR3 plus reference TRBV19 and TRBJ1-1, the full variable domain is DGGITQSPKYLFRKEGQNVTLSCEQNLNHDAMYWYRQDPGQGLRLIYYSQIVNDFQKGDIAEGYSVSREKKESFPLTVTSAQKNPTAFYLCASSWAGAIWNTEAFFGQGTRLTVV.

This clonotype was seen many times. The chain joins TRBV7-8 to TRBJ2-2; 8 bases fit TRBD1. The CDR3 totals 14 residues. Germline assignment: CDR1 SGHVS and CDR2 FQNEAQ. V shed 0 bases and J 7 bases; nucleotides not matched to a gene: 1. The CDR3 spells CASSLADRVGELFF. The DNA for the CDR3 is TGTGCCAGCAGCTTAGCGGACAGGGTCGGGGAGCTGTTTTTT.

This clonotype has ten or more counts. The chain employs TRBV7-8 and TRBJ2-1, with 12 positions matching TRBD2. Per the germline V gene, CDR1 is SGHVS and CDR2 is FQNEAQ. The CDR3 extends over 16 amino acids. V was pared by 5 bases and J by 4 bases, with 6 bases of the junction left unmatched. DNA for the CDR3: TGTGCCAGCAGCCCCTGGACTAGCGGGGTTTACAATGAGCAGTTCTTC. Amino acids: CASSPWTSGVYNEQFF.

This clonotype has only a few counts. The rearrangement uses TRBV7-9 and TRBJ2-1; tentative D call: TRBD2 (6 bases). Trimming removed 5 bases from V and 8 bases from J, with 13 bases in between. Per germline, CDR1 SEHNR and CDR2 FQNEAQ (reference sequence). The CDR3 sequence is 13 residues long. The CDR3 is CASSPYSGDEQFF. CDR3 nucleotides: TGTGCCAGCAGCCCATATTCGGGGGATGAGCAGTTCTTC.

The chain carries TRBV19 and TRBJ1-6, with D tentatively TRBD1 (6 bases). The germline V and J ends were trimmed by 6 bases and 3 bases, with 15 bases remaining between them. The CDR3 spans 16 residues. The germline CDR1 and CDR2 sequences are LNHDA and SQIVND (reference sequence). Here the CDR3 reads CASRTTGTRYNSPLHF. CDR3 coding DNA: TGTGCCAGTAGAACGACCGGGACACGCTATAATTCACCCCTCCACTTT.

The table lists this clonotype with a few counts. The rearrangement uses TRBV7-9 and TRBJ2-5; 7 nucleotides match TRBD2. V lost 4 bases, J lost 5 bases, and 16 bases stayed unmatched. The CDR3 spans 17 residues. The germline V gene encodes CDR1 SEHNR and CDR2 FQNEAQ (reference sequence). Here the CDR3 reads CASSSHLLAPSQETQYF. CDR3 in DNA: TGTGCCAGCAGCTCCCACCTACTAGCGCCCTCGCAGGAGACCCAGTACTTC.

This chain links TRBV15 with TRBJ2-3; 9 nucleotides agree with TRBD1. CDR1 LNHNV and CDR2 YYDKDF come from the germline V gene (reference sequence). V dropped 0 bases and J dropped 7; count of bases not matched to a gene: 8. This CDR3 region has 16 residues. DNA of the CDR3: TGTGCCACCAGCAGAGAGTCGCGAGACAGGGGGAATACGCAGTATTTT. Translating gives CATSRESRDRGNTQYF.

This clonotype has just a few counts. The chain joins TRBV19 to TRBJ1-5; TRBD1 is a possible D gene (5 bases). There are 13 residues in the CDR3. Germline V gene lookup returns CDR1 LNHDA and CDR2 SQIVND (reference sequence). The V gene lost 10 bases and the J gene lost 4 bases, with 14 bases spanning the gap. As DNA, the CDR3 is TGTGCCACCTGGGACGGTTATAATCAGCCCCAGCATTTT. This translates into CATWDGYNQPQHF.